This T cell receptor (beta chain) was captured by sequencing in a study of identical twins. Study-wide points: Sharing of beta out-of-frame sequences by twins showed a weaker excess.

This clonotype was detected ten times or more. The target antigen is unknown. In TCRdb, the 5' RACE reads were re-called with MiXCR into one record per CDR3 protein. The data show hundreds of thousands of distinct CDR3 sequences, around 8.6% seen once. The sample was also linked to a second study, of yellow fever vaccine responses in identical twins.

This sequence was found in a woman younger than 35 in good health. Sequenced input: PBMCs.

CDR3 residues: CASDRARSGNTIYF. In DNA, the CDR3 is TGTGCCAGCGACAGGGCCCGCTCTGGAAACACCATATATTTT. V gene TRBV12-3 or TRBV12-4 combines with J gene TRBJ1-3, with 7 bases matching TRBD1. CDR3 length: 14 amino acids. V was pared by 8 bases and J by 0 bases, with 4 bases of the junction left unmatched.